The next 27 T cell receptor beta chains were all read from a single sample in a study of shared clonotypes between healthy human individuals. Profiled with immunoSEQ multiplex PCR; TCRdb holds only in-frame clones, not every one. The sample carries hundreds of thousands of clones, approximately 95% recorded once. Naive CD8 cells lacked CD45RO, underwent positive selection for CCR7 and left out terminally differentiated effector memory CD45RA+ cells. The sequencing input was naive CD8+ T cells sorted from blood. The receptors were gathered from a woman in her twenties or thirties in good health.

In this sample, this clone turned up once. The chain is built from TRBV5-4 and TRBJ2-5; perhaps TRBD2 as D (5 bases). The germline CDR1 and CDR2 sequences are SGHNT and YYREEE (reference sequence). The CDR3 covers 15 residues. V lost 3 bases to trimming and J lost 1 base, with 13 bases between them. CDR3 residues: CASSSDWGAQETQYF. In DNA, the CDR3 is TGTGCCAGCAGCTCCGACTGGGGAGCCCAAGAGACCCAGTACTTC.

The chain employs TRBV6-6 and TRBJ2-7; D unclear. The CDR3 runs to 14 residues. Between the trimmed V and J ends, which lost 0 bases and 4 bases, there was a span of 10 bases. Looked up from germline, CDR1 is MNHNY and CDR2 is SVGAGI (reference sequence). This CDR3 is CASSYSAPGYEQYF. The DNA for the CDR3 is TGTGCCAGCAGTTACTCGGCACCAGGTTACGAGCAGTACTTC.

The chain couples TRBV7-9 to TRBJ2-7; D possibly corresponds to TRBD1 (6 bases). CDR3 size: 15 residues. Germline assignment: CDR1 SEHNR and CDR2 FQNEAQ (reference sequence). Trimming stripped 1 base from V and 2 bases from J, with 12 bases between. The CDR3, as DNA: TGTGCCAGCAGCTTAGATTGGACAGCCCCCTACGAGCAGTACTTC. It specifies CASSLDWTAPYEQYF.

The chain couples TRBV10-1 to TRBJ2-1, with 8 bases identical to TRBD2. There are 15 residues in the CDR3. The junction had 10 bases not matched to a gene; V was cut back by 0 bases and J by 12 bases. From germline, CDR1 is WNHNN and CDR2 SYGVQD (reference sequence). The CDR3 loop reads CASSESGHQREGQFF. The CDR3 region has the DNA TGCGCCAGCAGTGAGTCAGGGCATCAACGGGAGGGGCAGTTCTTC.

The chain is built from TRBV5-8 and TRBJ2-2, with a tentative D call TRBD1 (5 bases). Germline assignment: CDR1 SGHTS and CDR2 YDEGEE. Trimming left V 4 bases short and J 5 bases short, with 15 bases between. CDR3 length: 15 residues. CDR3 DNA: TGTGCCAGCAGCAGCCAAGACAGTTATACCGGGGAGCTGTTTTTT. This translates into CASSSQDSYTGELFF.

This rearrangement joins TRBV7-2 to TRBJ2-7; the match to TRBD2 covers 10 bases. The germline gives CDR1 SGHTA, CDR2 FQGNSA. The J segment lost 1 base and the V segment lost 6 bases, leaving 9 bases of the junction unmatched. This CDR3 region has 16 residues. CDR3 coding DNA: TGTGCCAGCAGACGCCAGACTAGCGGGCTTTCCTACGAGCAGTACTTC. It codes for CASRRQTSGLSYEQYF.

The rearrangement joins TRBV2 to TRBJ2-1; 7 bases line up with TRBD1. The CDR3 extends over 14 amino acids. CDR1 and CDR2 (germline): SNHLY, FYNNEI. V gave up 1 base and J gave up 9 bases; unmatched junction bases: 6. The CDR3 protein is CASSEVQGRTEQFF. CDR3 nucleotide sequence: TGTGCCAGCAGTGAAGTACAGGGGAGAACTGAGCAGTTCTTC.

The chain employs TRBV6-5 and TRBJ2-5; no reliable D call. From germline, CDR1 is MNHEY and CDR2 SVGAGI. The CDR3 runs 14 residues. Between the trimmed V and J ends, which lost 2 bases and 5 bases, there was a span of 12 bases. The CDR3 nucleotides read TGTGCCAGCAGTTACCCCGGGCCCCGGGAGACCCAGTACTTC. Protein sequence: CASSYPGPRETQYF.

The gene calls are TRBV29-1 and TRBJ2-7, with D hard to call. Germline CDR1 SQVTM, CDR2 ANQGSEA. This CDR3 comprises 11 residues. Trimming left V 7 bases short and J 7 bases short, with 14 bases between. Written as DNA, the CDR3 is TGCAGCGCCCAGATTCTAGGAGAGCAGTACTTC. It codes for CSAQILGEQYF.

This CDR3 is CASSIDLSEGNEQYF. The CDR3 DNA reads as TGTGCCAGTAGTATAGATCTGAGCGAAGGCAACGAGCAGTACTTC. The V gene is TRBV19, the J gene TRBJ2-7; D not certain. The CDR3 contains 15 residues. The germline gives CDR1 LNHDA, CDR2 SQIVND (reference sequence). V was cut by 0 bases and J by 5 bases, with 14 bases left in between.

V is TRBV18 and J is TRBJ2-1; the match to TRBD2 covers 10 bases. The ends lost 1 base at V and 6 bases at J; junction bases unmatched: 9. The length of the CDR3 is 17 residues. Germline V gene data show CDR1 as KGHSH and CDR2 as LQKENI. CDR3: CASSPQSGRAGGNEQFF. CDR3 DNA: TGTGCCAGCTCACCACAGAGCGGGAGGGCCGGCGGCAATGAGCAGTTCTTC. The variable domain in full, completed from reference TRBV18 and TRBJ2-1, reads NAGVMQNPRHLVRRRGQEARLRCSPMKGHSHVYWYRQLPEEGLKFMVYLQKENIIDESGMPKERFSAEFPKEGPSILRIQQVVRGDSAAYFCASSPQSGRAGGNEQFFGPGTRLTVL.

The CDR3 region is CASSQVFSYEQYF. CDR3 coding DNA: TGCGCCAGCAGCCAAGTATTCAGCTACGAGCAGTACTTC. The chain employs TRBV4-1 and TRBJ2-7; no clear D gene. In germline, CDR1 is MGHRA, CDR2 YSYEKL. This CDR3 has 13 residues. With 1 base removed from V and 3 bases from J, the gap between germline ends came to 7 bases.

The chain combines TRBV7-9 with TRBJ2-7; tentative D call: TRBD2 (5 bases). The V and J ends lost 4 bases and 7 bases respectively, with 17 bases between them. The germline CDR1 and CDR2 sequences are SEHNR and FQNEAQ (reference sequence). The CDR3 has 14 residues. The CDR3 DNA sequence: TGTGCCAGCAGCTCCCCGGGGTCGAGAGGTGAGCAGTACTTC. This gives the protein CASSSPGSRGEQYF.

This clone has a handful of counts. V and J are TRBV27 and TRBJ1-2; the match to TRBD1 covers 10 bases. The germline V gene encodes CDR1 MNHEY and CDR2 SMNVEV (reference sequence). V gave up 5 bases and J gave up 4 bases; unmatched junction bases: 10. The CDR3 extends over 16 amino acids. The CDR3 coding sequence is TGTGCCAGCAGTGGGGTCGGGGACAGGGGTATCTATGGCTACACCTTC. It codes for CASSGVGDRGIYGYTF.

The chain combines TRBV9 with TRBJ1-2; unclear D gene. The CDR3 is 12 residues long. Trimming shortened V by 0 bases and J by 4 bases, and 4 bases separated the two germline ends. Germline V CDR1 and CDR2: SGDLS, YYNGEE. As DNA, the CDR3 is TGTGCCAGCAGCGTAGGCAGCTATGGCTACACCTTC. It translates to CASSVGSYGYTF.

This chain joins TRBV10-3 and TRBJ2-5; unclear D gene. The J call may be wrong; the DNA end is better matched by TRBJ2-7. CDR3 length: 12 residues. Germline V gene sequence: CDR1 ENHRY, CDR2 SYGVKD. CDR3 loop: CAISENKSEQYF. DNA for the CDR3: TGTGCCATCAGTGAAAACAAGAGCGAGCAGTACTTC.

This chain links TRBV5-1 with TRBJ2-7, with 8 bases fitting TRBD2. The V segment lost 3 bases and the J segment 5 bases; nucleotides outside the gene matches: 7. Per germline, CDR1 SGHRS and CDR2 YFSETQ. The CDR3 extends over 14 amino acids. The CDR3 DNA sequence: TGCGCCAGCAGCTGGACTAGCAATTGGAACGAGCAGTACTTC. This sequence encodes CASSWTSNWNEQYF.

This chain joins TRBV27 and TRBJ2-1; the D is unclear. Trimming shortened V by 7 bases and J by 7 bases, and 11 bases separated the two germline ends. CDR1 is MNHEY, CDR2 SMNVEV, per germline (reference sequence). The CDR3 length is 12 residues. The CDR3 here is CASTNSLNEQFF. As DNA, the CDR3 is TGTGCCAGCACTAACAGTCTAAATGAGCAGTTCTTC.

This clone was observed a single time. This CDR3 is also generated by other DNA sequences in the sample. This chain uses TRBV9 with TRBJ2-1, with D possibly TRBD1 on 6 matching bases. The CDR3 consists of 16 residues. Trimming took 0 bases from V and 0 from J, leaving 10 bases between them. Germline loops: CDR1 SGDLS, CDR2 YYNGEE. The CDR3: CASSVGGGSSYNEQFF. The CDR3 DNA reads as TGTGCCAGCAGCGTAGGAGGGGGAAGCTCCTACAATGAGCAGTTCTTC.

This CDR3 is CASWKGALEKLFF. The CDR3 DNA sequence: TGTGCCAGCTGGAAGGGGGCTCTTGAAAAACTGTTTTTT. The chain couples TRBV2 to TRBJ1-4, with 7 bases aligning to TRBD1. V lost 8 bases, J lost 7 bases, and 7 bases stayed unmatched. The CDR3 runs to 13 residues. Germline lookup yields CDR1 SNHLY and CDR2 FYNNEI.

Points on this clone: Germline and junction disagree at one end, which may indicate a read error. The chain employs TRBV5-6 and TRBJ2-1, with TRBD2 matching 14 bases. Germline values: CDR1 SGHDT, CDR2 YYEEEE. The CDR3 loop spans 14 amino acids. CDR3 sequence: CASRLGLAGVEQFF. The CDR3 DNA sequence: TGTGCCAGCAGATTGGGACTAGCGGGAGTTGAGCAGTTCTTC.

The chain recombines TRBV6-5 with TRBJ2-7; D may be TRBD1 or TRBD2 (5 bases each). Deletions cut 5 bases from V and 7 bases from J, with 21 bases between. This CDR3 comprises 15 residues. Germline CDR1 MNHEY, CDR2 SVGAGI. The chain's CDR3 is CASSRDGNRYQEQYF. The CDR3 DNA reads TGTGCCAGCAGTAGGGACGGCAACCGCTATCAGGAGCAGTACTTC.

The chain carries TRBV28 and TRBJ2-7; no clear D. Between the trimmed V and J ends, which lost 2 bases and 2 bases, there was a span of 16 bases. The CDR3 contains 16 residues. CDR1 and CDR2 from the germline V gene are MDHEN and SYDVKM. CDR3 sequence (DNA): TGTGCCAGCAGTTTACCGCGCAGGCGAGGACCCTACGAGCAGTACTTC. Translating it yields CASSLPRRRGPYEQYF. The full variable domain, rest sourced from reference TRBV28 and TRBJ2-7, is DVKVTQSSRYLVKRTGEKVFLECVQDMDHENMFWYRQDPGLGLRLIYFSYDVKMKEKGDIPEGYSVSREKKERFSLILESASTNQTSMYLCASSLPRRRGPYEQYFGPGTRLTVT.

The chain couples TRBV7-8 to TRBJ1-1, with 8 nucleotides matching TRBD1. Trimming cost V 5 bases and J 1 base; bases outside gene matches: 3. Germline CDR1 reads SGHVS; CDR2 reads FQNEAQ. The CDR3 extends over 14 amino acids. CDR3 region: CASSEGTGNTEAFF. The CDR3 DNA reads as TGTGCCAGCAGCGAGGGGACAGGGAACACTGAAGCTTTCTTT.

With respect to this clone: The sample contains more than one DNA sequence encoding this CDR3. The chain recombines TRBV11-2 with TRBJ2-7, with D possibly matching TRBD1 (6 bases). Germline V CDR1 and CDR2: SGHAT, FQNNGV. This CDR3 is 14 amino acids long. The V and J ends lost 3 bases and 4 bases respectively, with 13 bases between them. The CDR3 here is CASSLGTGRYEQYF. CDR3 nucleotides: TGTGCCAGCAGCTTGGGTACAGGGCGGTACGAGCAGTACTTC.

J is TRBJ2-7 and V is TRBV28; weak D call: TRBD2 (6 bases). The CDR3 covers 14 residues. Germline V gene data show CDR1 as MDHEN and CDR2 as SYDVKM. With 2 bases removed from V and 9 bases from J, the gap between germline ends came to 17 bases. CDR3 sequence reads: CASSLDRGDPGQYF. For the CDR3, the DNA is TGTGCCAGCAGTTTAGACCGCGGGGACCCCGGGCAGTACTTC. The complete variable domain, with remaining parts taken from reference TRBV28 and TRBJ2-7, reads DVKVTQSSRYLVKRTGEKVFLECVQDMDHENMFWYRQDPGLGLRLIYFSYDVKMKEKGDIPEGYSVSREKKERFSLILESASTNQTSMYLCASSLDRGDPGQYFGPGTRLTVT.

The chain combines TRBV2 with TRBJ2-7; D is uncertain. This CDR3 spans 13 amino acids. Trimming removed 0 bases at V and 1 base at J, with 4 bases between. Germline V gene data show CDR1 as SNHLY and CDR2 as FYNNEI. The CDR3 DNA reads as TGTGCCAGCAGTGAAGCTCGGTCCTACGAGCAGTACTTC. Translating gives CASSEARSYEQYF.